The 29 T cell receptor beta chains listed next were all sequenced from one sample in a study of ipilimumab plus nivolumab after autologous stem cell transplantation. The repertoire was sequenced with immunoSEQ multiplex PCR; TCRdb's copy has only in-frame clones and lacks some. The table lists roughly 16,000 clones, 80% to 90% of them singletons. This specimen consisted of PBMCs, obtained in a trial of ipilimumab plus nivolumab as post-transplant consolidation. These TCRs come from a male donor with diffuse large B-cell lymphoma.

The CDR3 region is CASSYSRQGGETQYF. DNA for the CDR3: TGTGCCAGCAGTTACTCGAGGCAGGGAGGGGAGACCCAGTACTTC. The chain joins TRBV6-5 to TRBJ2-5, with 7 bases that match TRBD2. There are 15 residues in the CDR3. CDR1 and CDR2 from the germline V gene are MNHEY and SVGAGI. After removal of 0 bases from V and 5 bases from J, the junction contained 6 bases not matched to a gene.

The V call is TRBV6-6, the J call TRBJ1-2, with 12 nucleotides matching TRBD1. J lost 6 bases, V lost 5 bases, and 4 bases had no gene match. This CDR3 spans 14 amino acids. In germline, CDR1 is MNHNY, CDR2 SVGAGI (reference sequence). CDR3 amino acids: CASSPGQGAHGYTF. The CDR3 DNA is TGTGCCAGCAGTCCGGGACAGGGGGCGCATGGCTACACCTTC.

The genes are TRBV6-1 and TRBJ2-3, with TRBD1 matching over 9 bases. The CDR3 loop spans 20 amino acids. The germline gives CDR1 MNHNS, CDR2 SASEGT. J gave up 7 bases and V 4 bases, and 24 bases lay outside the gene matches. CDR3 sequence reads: CASSALSGQGKTLVSNTQYF. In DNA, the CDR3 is TGTGCCAGCAGTGCCCTTTCGGGACAGGGAAAAACTCTGGTCTCGAATACGCAGTATTTT.

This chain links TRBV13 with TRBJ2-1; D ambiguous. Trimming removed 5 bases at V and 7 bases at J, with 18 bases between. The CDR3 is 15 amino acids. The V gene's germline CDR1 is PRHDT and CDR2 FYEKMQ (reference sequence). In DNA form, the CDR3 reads TGTGCCAGCAGCCCTCAGTCTAGGTCTCAAAATGAGCAGTTCTTC. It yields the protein CASSPQSRSQNEQFF.

The CDR3 loop is CASSPDYGGELFF. CDR3 sequence (DNA): TGTGCCAGCAGCCCTGATTATGGCGGGGAGCTGTTTTTT. V usage is TRBV6-5 and J usage is TRBJ2-2; no clear D. V dropped 6 bases and J dropped 7 bases, with 12 bases sitting between them. Germline-derived CDR1 and CDR2 are MNHEY and SVGAGI. The CDR3 runs to 13 residues.

The CDR3 region is CASSFTSGSYEQYF. DNA of the CDR3: TGTGCCAGCAGCTTTACTAGCGGGTCCTACGAGCAGTACTTC. The chain carries TRBV7-2 and TRBJ2-7, with 9 bases aligning to TRBD2. V trimming: 3 bases; J trimming: 1 base; junction bases outside the gene matches: 1. Germline V CDR1 and CDR2: SGHTA, FQGNSA. The CDR3 runs to 14 residues.

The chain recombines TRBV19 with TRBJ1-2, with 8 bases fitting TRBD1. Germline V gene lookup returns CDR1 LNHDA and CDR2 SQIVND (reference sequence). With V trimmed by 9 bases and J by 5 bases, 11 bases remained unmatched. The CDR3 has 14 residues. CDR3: CASQTRQGLYGYTF. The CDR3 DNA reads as TGTGCCAGCCAGACCCGACAGGGGCTTTATGGCTACACCTTC.

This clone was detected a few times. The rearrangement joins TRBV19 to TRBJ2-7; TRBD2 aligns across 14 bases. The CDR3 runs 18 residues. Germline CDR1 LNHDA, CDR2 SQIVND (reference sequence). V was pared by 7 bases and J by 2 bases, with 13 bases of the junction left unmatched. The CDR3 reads CASIKGTSGGGRTYEQYF. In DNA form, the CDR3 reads TGTGCCAGTATTAAGGGGACTAGCGGGGGAGGCCGGACCTACGAGCAGTACTTC.

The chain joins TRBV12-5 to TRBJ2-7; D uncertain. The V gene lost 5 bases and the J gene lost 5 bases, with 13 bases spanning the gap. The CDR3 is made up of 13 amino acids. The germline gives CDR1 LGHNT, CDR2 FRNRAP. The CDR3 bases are TGTGCTAGTGGTCTACGGATGGCGAACGAGCAGTACTTC. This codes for CASGLRMANEQYF. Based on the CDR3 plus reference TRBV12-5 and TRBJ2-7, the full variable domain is DARVTQTPRHKVTEMGQEVTMRCQPILGHNTVFWYRQTMMQGLELLAYFRNRAPLDDSGMPKDRFSAEMPDATLATLKIQPSEPRDSAVYFCASGLRMANEQYFGPGTRLTVT.

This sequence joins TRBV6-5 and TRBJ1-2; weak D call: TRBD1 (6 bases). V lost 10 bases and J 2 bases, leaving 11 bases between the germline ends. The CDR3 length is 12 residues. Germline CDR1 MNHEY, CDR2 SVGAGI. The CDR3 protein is CATVDRNYGYTF. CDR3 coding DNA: TGTGCCACCGTGGACAGAAACTATGGCTACACCTTC.

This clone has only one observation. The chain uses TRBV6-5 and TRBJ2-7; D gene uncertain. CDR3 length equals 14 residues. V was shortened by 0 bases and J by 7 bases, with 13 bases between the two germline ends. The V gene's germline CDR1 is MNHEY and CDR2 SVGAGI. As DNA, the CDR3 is TGTGCCAGCAGTTACTCCCACTTAGCAGCGGAGCAGTACTTC. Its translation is CASSYSHLAAEQYF.

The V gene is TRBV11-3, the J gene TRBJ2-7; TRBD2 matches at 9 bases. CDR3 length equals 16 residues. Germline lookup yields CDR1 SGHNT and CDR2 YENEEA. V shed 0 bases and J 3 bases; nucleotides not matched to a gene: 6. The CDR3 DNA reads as TGTGCCAGCAGCTTAGACCAGGGACTAGCATACTACGAGCAGTACTTC. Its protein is CASSLDQGLAYYEQYF.

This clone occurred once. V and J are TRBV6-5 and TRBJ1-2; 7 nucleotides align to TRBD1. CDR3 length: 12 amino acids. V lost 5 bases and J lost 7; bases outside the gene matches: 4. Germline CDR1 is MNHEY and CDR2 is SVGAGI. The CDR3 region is CASSPTGIGYTF. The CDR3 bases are TGTGCCAGCAGTCCGACAGGGATTGGCTACACCTTC.

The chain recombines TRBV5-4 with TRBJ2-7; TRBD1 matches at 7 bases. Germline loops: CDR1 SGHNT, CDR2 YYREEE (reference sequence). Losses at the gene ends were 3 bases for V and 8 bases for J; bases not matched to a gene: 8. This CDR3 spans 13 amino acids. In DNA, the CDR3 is TGTGCCAGCAGCTCCCCGACAGGGTGGAAGCAGTACTTC. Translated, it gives CASSSPTGWKQYF.

The CDR3 DNA is TGTGCCAGCAGTTTACGTTGGACCCCCCTGAGCAATCAGCCCCAGCATTTT. This codes for CASSLRWTPLSNQPQHF. The chain has TRBV27 and TRBJ1-5, with unresolved D. Germline V gene data show CDR1 as MNHEY and CDR2 as SMNVEV (reference sequence). The CDR3 is made up of 17 amino acids. Trimming removed 2 bases from V and 1 base from J, with 15 bases in between.

The CDR3 spells CASSSLIGEETQYF. In nucleotides, the CDR3 is TGTGCCAGCAGCTCCCTTATAGGGGAAGAGACCCAGTACTTC. J is TRBJ2-5 and V is TRBV7-9, with D possibly matching TRBD1 (5 bases). Looked up from germline, CDR1 is SEHNR and CDR2 is FQNEAQ (reference sequence). Trimming shortened V by 4 bases and J by 3 bases, and 12 bases separated the two germline ends. The CDR3 spans 14 residues.

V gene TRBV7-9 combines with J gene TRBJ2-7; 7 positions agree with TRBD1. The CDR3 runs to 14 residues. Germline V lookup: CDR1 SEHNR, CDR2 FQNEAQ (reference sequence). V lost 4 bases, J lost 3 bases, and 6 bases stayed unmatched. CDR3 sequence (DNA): TGTGCCAGCAGCTCTTCCGGGACAGTCTACGAGCAGTACTTC. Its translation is CASSSSGTVYEQYF. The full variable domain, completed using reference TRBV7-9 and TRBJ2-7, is DTGVSQNPRHKITKRGQNVTFRCDPISEHNRLYWYRQTLGQGPEFLTYFQNEAQLEKSRLLSDRFSAERPKGSFSTLEIQRTEQGDSAMYLCASSSSGTVYEQYFGPGTRLTVT.

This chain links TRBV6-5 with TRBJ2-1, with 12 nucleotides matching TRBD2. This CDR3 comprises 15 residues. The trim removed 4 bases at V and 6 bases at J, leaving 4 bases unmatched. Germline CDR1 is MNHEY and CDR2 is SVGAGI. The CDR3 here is CASSSLAGGPNEQFF. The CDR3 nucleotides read TGTGCCAGCAGTTCCCTAGCGGGGGGGCCCAATGAGCAGTTCTTC.

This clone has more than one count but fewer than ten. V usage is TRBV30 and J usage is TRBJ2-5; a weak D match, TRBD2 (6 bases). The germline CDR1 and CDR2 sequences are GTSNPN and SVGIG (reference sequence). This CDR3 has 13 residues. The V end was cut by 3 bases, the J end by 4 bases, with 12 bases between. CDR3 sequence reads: CAWRTSGVETQYF. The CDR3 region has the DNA TGTGCCTGGAGGACCTCGGGAGTAGAGACCCAGTACTTC.

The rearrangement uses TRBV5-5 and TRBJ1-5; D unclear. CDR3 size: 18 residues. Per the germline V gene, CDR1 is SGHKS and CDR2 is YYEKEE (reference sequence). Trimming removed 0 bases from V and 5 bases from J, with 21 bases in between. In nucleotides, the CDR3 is TGTGCCAGCAGCTTGGCTGAAGAACATGGAAATCTGCATCAGCCCCAGCATTTT. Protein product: CASSLAEEHGNLHQPQHF.

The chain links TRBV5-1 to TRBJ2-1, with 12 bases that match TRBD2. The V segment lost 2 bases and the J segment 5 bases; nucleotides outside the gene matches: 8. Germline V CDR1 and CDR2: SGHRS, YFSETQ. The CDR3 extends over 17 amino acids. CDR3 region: CASSLTARTSGNNEQFF. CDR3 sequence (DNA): TGCGCCAGCAGCTTAACAGCCCGGACTAGCGGGAACAATGAGCAGTTCTTC.

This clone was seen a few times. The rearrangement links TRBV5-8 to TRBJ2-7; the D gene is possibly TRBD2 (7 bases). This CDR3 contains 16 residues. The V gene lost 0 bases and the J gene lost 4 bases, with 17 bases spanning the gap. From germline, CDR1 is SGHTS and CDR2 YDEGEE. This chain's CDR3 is CASSLEGGVTGYEQYF. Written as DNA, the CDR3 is TGTGCCAGCAGCTTGGAGGGGGGGGTGACTGGATACGAGCAGTACTTC.

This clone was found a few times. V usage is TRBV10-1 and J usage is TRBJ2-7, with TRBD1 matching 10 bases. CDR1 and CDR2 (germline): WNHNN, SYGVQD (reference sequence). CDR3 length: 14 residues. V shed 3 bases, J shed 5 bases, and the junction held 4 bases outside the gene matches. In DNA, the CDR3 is TGCGCCAGCAGTGATCGGGACAGGGGCCACGAGCAGTACTTC. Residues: CASSDRDRGHEQYF.

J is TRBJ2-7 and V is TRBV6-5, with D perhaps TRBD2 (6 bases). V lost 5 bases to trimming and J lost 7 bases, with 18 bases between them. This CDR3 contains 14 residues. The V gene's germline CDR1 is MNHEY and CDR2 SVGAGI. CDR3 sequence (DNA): TGTGCCAGCAGTAAGGGCGGGGAGGTTAATGAGCAGTACTTC. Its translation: CASSKGGEVNEQYF.

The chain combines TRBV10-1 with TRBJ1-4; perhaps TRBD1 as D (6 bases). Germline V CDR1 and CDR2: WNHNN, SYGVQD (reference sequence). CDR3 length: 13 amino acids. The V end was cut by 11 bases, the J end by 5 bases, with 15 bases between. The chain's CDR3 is CASTGHLNEKLFF. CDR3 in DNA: TGCGCCTCAACGGGACACCTCAATGAAAAACTGTTTTTT.

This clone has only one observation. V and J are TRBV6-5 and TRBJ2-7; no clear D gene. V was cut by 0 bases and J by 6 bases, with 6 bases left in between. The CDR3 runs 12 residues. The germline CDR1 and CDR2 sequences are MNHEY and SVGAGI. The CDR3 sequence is CASSYSGGEQYF. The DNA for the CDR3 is TGTGCCAGCAGTTACTCGGGTGGCGAGCAGTACTTC.

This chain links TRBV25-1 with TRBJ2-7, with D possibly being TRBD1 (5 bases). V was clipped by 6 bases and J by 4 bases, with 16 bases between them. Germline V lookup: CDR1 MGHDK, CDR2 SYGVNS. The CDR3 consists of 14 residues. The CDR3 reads CASRADRGRYEQYF. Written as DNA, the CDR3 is TGTGCCAGCAGGGCCGACAGAGGTCGTTACGAGCAGTACTTC.

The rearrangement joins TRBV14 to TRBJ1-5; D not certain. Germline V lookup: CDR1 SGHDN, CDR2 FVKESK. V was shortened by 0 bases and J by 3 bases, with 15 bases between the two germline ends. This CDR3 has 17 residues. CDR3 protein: CASSQDPRESYNQPQHF. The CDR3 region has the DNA TGTGCCAGCAGCCAAGACCCCAGAGAGAGTTACAATCAGCCCCAGCATTTT.

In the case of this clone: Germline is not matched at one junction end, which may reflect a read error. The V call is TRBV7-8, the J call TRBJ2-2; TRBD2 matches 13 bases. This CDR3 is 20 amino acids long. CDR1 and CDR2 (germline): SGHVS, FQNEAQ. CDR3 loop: CASSLYLPGATSGRAGELFF. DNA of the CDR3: TGTGCCAGCAGCTTATATCTTCCCGGAGCAACTAGCGGGAGGGCCGGAGAGCTGTTTTTT.